This entry lists 20 T cell receptor beta chains sequenced from one sample in a study of low-dose radiotherapy and immunotherapy resistance in tumors. Covering alpha and beta chains, TRAV- and TRBV-specific primers were used for the first-strand cDNA. TCRs were put through approximately 20 PCR cycles of amplification with Phusion. A constant-region primer and the V-primer adapter served as the primer pair. TCRdb fed the reads into MiXCR, producing one record per CDR3 protein. Counted here are 5,000 to 7,500 distinct CDR3 sequences, roughly 85% occurring once; the ten biggest clones make up approximately 6.1%. These receptors were collected from a human donor with advanced metastatic prostate, ovarian, gallbladder or colorectal cancer (not recorded which). This table probably holds off-target reads from a library built for another chain.

The CDR3 DNA sequence: TGTGCCAGCAGTTTTCCCGGGGGGAGCAATCAGCCCCAGCATTTT. This codes for CASSFPGGSNQPQHF. The rearrangement uses TRBV12-3 or TRBV12-4 and TRBJ1-5, with D maybe TRBD1 (5 bases). This CDR3 has 15 residues. V dropped 3 bases and J dropped 1 base, with 10 bases sitting between them.

The chain couples TRBV7-9 to TRBJ1-6; D is undetermined. Trimming pared 0 bases from V and 15 bases from J, leaving 15 bases between. Germline assignment: CDR1 SEHNR and CDR2 FQNEAQ (reference sequence). The CDR3 is 14 residues long. This CDR3 is CASSLAGQAEVLHF. DNA of the CDR3: TGTGCCAGCAGCTTAGCCGGGCAGGCCGAGGTCCTCCACTTT.

This chain connects TRBV18 to TRBJ1-2; D unresolved. The CDR3 is 14 amino acids. Trimming stripped 6 bases from V and 4 bases from J, with 15 bases between. The germline gives CDR1 KGHSH, CDR2 LQKENI. CDR3 residues: CASSPRGGGYGYTF. The DNA of the CDR3 is TGTGCCAGCTCTCCCAGAGGAGGCGGCTATGGCTACACCTTC.

The chain combines TRBV6-8 with TRBJ2-1; no firm D call. The CDR3 is made up of 15 amino acids. Per germline, CDR1 MNHGY and CDR2 SAAAGT. V was trimmed by 4 bases and J by 5 bases, leaving 15 bases between them. CDR3 amino acids: CASSSPGRTNNEQFF. Here the CDR3 DNA reads TGTGCCAGCAGTTCCCCCGGACGAACGAACAATGAGCAGTTCTTC.

This clonotype was found once. The chain joins TRBV5-4 to TRBJ1-1; TRBD1 aligns across 8 bases. J lost 7 bases, V lost 4 bases, and 9 bases had no gene match. CDR3 size: 14 residues. The V gene's germline CDR1 is SGHNT and CDR2 YYREEE (reference sequence). CDR3 DNA sequence: TGTGCCAGCAGCCCCAGGGGGCGAAGGGATGAAGCTTTCTTT. Protein: CASSPRGRRDEAFF.

The CDR3 loop reads CASSFSGGNTEAFF. In DNA form, the CDR3 reads TGTGCCAGCAGTTTTTCGGGGGGGAACACTGAAGCTTTCTTT. This chain links TRBV12-3 or TRBV12-4 with TRBJ1-1; weak D call: TRBD1 (5 bases). Trimming took off 3 bases at V and 1 base at J, with 9 bases between the two ends. The CDR3 covers 14 residues.

The rearrangement joins TRBV11-2 to TRBJ1-2; TRBD1 might be the D (6 bases). CDR3 size: 14 residues. V was shortened by 6 bases and J by 7 bases, with 18 bases between the two germline ends. CDR1 SGHAT and CDR2 FQNNGV come from the germline V gene. CDR3 nucleotides: TGTGCCAGCAGGCAGGCGGGGGCAATTCCTGGCTACACCTTC. Translation gives CASRQAGAIPGYTF.

The chain employs TRBV18 and TRBJ2-1, with TRBD2 identical over 8 bases. CDR3 size: 14 residues. Per the germline V gene, CDR1 is KGHSH and CDR2 is LQKENI. V shed 3 bases, J shed 3 bases, and the junction held 1 base outside the gene matches. The CDR3 DNA reads TGTGCCAGCTCACCCCGGGAGGGCTACAATGAGCAGTTCTTC. This sequence encodes CASSPREGYNEQFF.

The chain is built from TRBV29-1 and TRBJ2-1; a weak D match, TRBD1 (6 bases). CDR1 is SQVTM, CDR2 ANQGSEA, per germline. V was pared by 0 bases and J by 6 bases, with 21 bases between. This CDR3 is built from 17 residues. Here the CDR3 reads CSVEDPLTGKRLNEQFF. CDR3 DNA sequence: TGCAGCGTTGAAGATCCCCTAACAGGGAAACGCCTCAATGAGCAGTTCTTC.

This clonotype has just a few counts. The rearrangement links TRBV6-2 or TRBV6-3 to TRBJ2-1; weak D call: TRBD1 (6 bases). Germline lookup yields CDR1 MNHEY and CDR2 SVGEGT. The germline V and J ends were trimmed by 5 bases and 3 bases, with 11 bases remaining between them. This CDR3 contains 14 residues. The CDR3 reads CASSPRGYYNEQFF. The DNA for the CDR3 is TGTGCCAGCAGTCCGAGGGGGTACTACAATGAGCAGTTCTTC.

Only one count was recorded for this clonotype. The chain joins TRBV2 to TRBJ2-2; D might be TRBD2 (5 bases). With 7 bases removed from V and 1 base from J, the gap between germline ends came to 10 bases. CDR3 size: 14 residues. Germline CDR1 and CDR2: SNHLY and FYNNEI. CDR3 sequence: CASKIEGNTGELFF. The DNA of the CDR3 is TGTGCCAGCAAAATAGAGGGGAACACCGGGGAGCTGTTTTTT.

This chain links TRBV10-3 with TRBJ2-3; D remains ambiguous. CDR1 is ENHRY and CDR2 is SYGVKD in the germline V gene. This CDR3 is built from 15 residues. With 4 bases removed from V and 1 base from J, the gap between germline ends came to 12 bases. This CDR3 reads CAISATPSGTDTQYF. In DNA, the CDR3 is TGTGCCATCAGTGCCACTCCCTCAGGCACAGATACGCAGTATTTT.

This clonotype is labeled large (0.1 to 1%). This chain uses TRBV2 with TRBJ2-2; 7 positions match TRBD2. The CDR3 contains 17 residues. With 1 base clipped from V and 0 bases from J, the junction kept 5 bases outside the gene matches. The germline CDR1 and CDR2 sequences are SNHLY and FYNNEI. CDR3 region: CASSEEASGANTGELFF. The CDR3 coding sequence is TGTGCCAGCAGTGAAGAAGCTAGCGGAGCGAACACCGGGGAGCTGTTTTTT. The entire variable domain, with the rest obtained from reference TRBV2 and TRBJ2-2, is as follows: EPEVTQTPSHQVTQMGQEVILRCVPISNHLYFYWYRQILGQKVEFLVSFYNNEISEKSEIFDDQFSVERPDGSNFTLKIRSTKLEDSAMYFCASSEEASGANTGELFFGEGSRLTVL.

The CDR3 DNA reads TGTGCCAGCAGTGACGGCTTCGGCGGGGGGGTGGAGACCCAGTACTTC. Translated: CASSDGFGGGVETQYF. This sequence joins TRBV6-1 and TRBJ2-5, with 9 nucleotides matching TRBD2. CDR1 and CDR2 (germline): MNHNS, SASEGT. The CDR3 is made up of 16 amino acids. The V segment lost 3 bases and the J segment 5 bases; nucleotides outside the gene matches: 10.

V usage is TRBV5-1 and J usage is TRBJ2-1, with D perhaps matching TRBD2 (6 bases). This CDR3 has 14 amino acids. Trimming removed 0 bases from V and 15 bases from J, with 19 bases in between. CDR1 is SGHRS, CDR2 YFSETQ, per germline. CDR3 loop: CASSLEASVPPLFF. In nucleotides, the CDR3 is TGCGCCAGCAGCTTGGAGGCTAGCGTCCCGCCACTGTTCTTC.

The CDR3 region has the DNA TGTGCCAGCAGTTTCGGCAGGGCGGCTAGCAATCAGCCCCAGCATTTT. Its translation: CASSFGRAASNQPQHF. The genes are TRBV6-1 and TRBJ1-5, with D tentatively TRBD1 (5 bases). The CDR3 runs to 16 residues. V lost 5 bases, J lost 0 bases, and 14 bases lay in between. Germline-derived CDR1 and CDR2 are MNHNS and SASEGT.

As regards this clonotype: The junction shows a germline mismatch at one end, possibly a read error. The chain links TRBV28 to TRBJ2-3; D is perhaps TRBD1 or TRBD2 (5 bases each). Per germline, CDR1 MDHEN and CDR2 SYDVKM. This CDR3 is 13 amino acids long. In DNA form, the CDR3 reads TGTGCCAGCAGGGGATCTAGCACAGGTACGCAGTATTTT. It encodes CASRGSSTGTQYF.

The V and J genes are TRBV11-1 and TRBJ2-2, with unresolved D. Deletions cut 5 bases from V and 1 base from J, with 20 bases between. This CDR3 region has 18 residues. Germline-derived CDR1 and CDR2 are SGHAT and FQDESV (reference sequence). CDR3 in amino acids: CASSGLRPGVLNTGELFF. CDR3 coding DNA: TGTGCCAGCAGCGGTCTGAGGCCCGGCGTATTGAACACCGGGGAGCTGTTTTTT.

This chain connects TRBV6-1 to TRBJ2-1; TRBD2 is a possible D gene (5 bases). V lost 11 bases to trimming and J lost 1 base, with 15 bases between them. Germline loops: CDR1 MNHNS, CDR2 SASEGT. The CDR3 is 14 amino acids. The CDR3 coding sequence is TGTGCCGGTAGGGAGCGTAGTTCCTACAATGAGCAGTTCTTC. Residues: CAGRERSSYNEQFF.

This clonotype was counted a single time. The chain is built from TRBV7-2 and TRBJ2-7; 9 nucleotides match TRBD2. The trim removed 5 bases at V and 1 base at J, leaving 6 bases unmatched. In germline, CDR1 is SGHTA, CDR2 FQGNSA. The CDR3 is 15 amino acids. CDR3 in amino acids: CASSPSGLASYEQYF. The CDR3 region has the DNA TGTGCCAGCAGCCCAAGTGGACTAGCGTCCTACGAGCAGTACTTC.